This entry describes one TCR beta chain. Its specificity is unknown. This record comes from a study of shared clonotypes between healthy human individuals. Overall study: A few men and a couple of women, aged 18 to 49, were donors. Findings and limits, study-wide: Non-shared clonotypes showed lower generation probabilities than clonotypes common to all four donors.

Method: immunoSEQ multiplex PCR; TCRdb's copy keeps in-frame clones and lacks some. The repertoire has about 2 million clones, 85% to 95% of them found once; the top ten carry around 1%. Naive CD8 cells were CD45RO-negative, positively selected for CCR7, excluding terminally differentiated effector memory CD45RA+ cells. There are 12 residues in the CDR3. V was clipped by 5 bases and J by 4 bases, with 5 bases between them. Germline CDR1 reads SEHNR; CDR2 reads FQNEAQ (reference sequence). Sequences were obtained from naive CD8+ T cells sorted from blood. The chain joins TRBV7-9 to TRBJ1-4, with unresolved D. This receptor was obtained from a man aged 18 to 30 in good health. CDR3 in DNA: TGTGCCAGCAGCACCTTTAATGAAAAACTGTTTTTT. The encoded protein is CASSTFNEKLFF.